These 2 T cell receptor beta chains share one sample of origin, sequenced in a study of cytomegalovirus exposure and HLA in healthy donors. Use of 60 Vbeta and 13 Jbeta primers characterized the PCR. Here immunoSEQ multiplex PCR was the method, and the copy in TCRdb shows in-frame clones only, minus some. The repertoire has roughly 180,000 clones, approximately 80% of them found once; the top ten carry approximately 1.2%. The specimen was PBMCs. Receptors were obtained from a boy aged 2 to 9 in good health and CMV-seronegative.

The rearrangement links TRBV27 to TRBJ1-2; D remains ambiguous. CDR1 MNHEY and CDR2 SMNVEV come from the germline V gene (reference sequence). With 6 bases removed from V and 8 bases from J, the gap between germline ends came to 13 bases. The CDR3 has 12 amino acids. CDR3 nucleotide sequence: TGTGCCAGCAGCGACGGGATAAACGGCTACACCTTC. This encodes CASSDGINGYTF.

This clone was counted a few times. The chain carries TRBV5-8 and TRBJ1-4, with 7 positions matching TRBD1. The CDR3 contains 15 residues. The trim removed 1 base at V and 8 bases at J, leaving 8 bases unmatched. Germline loops: CDR1 SGHTS, CDR2 YDEGEE. The DNA of the CDR3 is TGTGCCAGCAGCTTGTTGACAGGGATAGGGGAAAAACTGTTTTTT. This gives the protein CASSLLTGIGEKLFF. The full variable domain, with the rest looked up from reference TRBV5-8 and TRBJ1-4, is EAGVTQSPTHLIKTRGQQATLRCSPISGHTSVYWYQQALGLGLQFLLWYDEGEERNRGNFPPRFSGRQFPNYSSELNVNALELEDSALYLCASSLLTGIGEKLFFGSGTQLSVL.